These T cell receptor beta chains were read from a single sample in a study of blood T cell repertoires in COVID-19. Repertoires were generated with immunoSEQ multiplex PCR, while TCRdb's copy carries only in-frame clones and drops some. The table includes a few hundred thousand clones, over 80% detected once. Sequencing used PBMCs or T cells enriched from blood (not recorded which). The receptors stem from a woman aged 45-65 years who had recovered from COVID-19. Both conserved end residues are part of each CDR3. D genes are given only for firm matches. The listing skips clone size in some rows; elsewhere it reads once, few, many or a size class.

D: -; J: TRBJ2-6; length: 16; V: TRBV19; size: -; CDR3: CASSRGDLSGANVLTF; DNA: TGTGCCAGTAGTAGGGGGGACCTCTCTGGGGCCAACGTCCTGACTTTC
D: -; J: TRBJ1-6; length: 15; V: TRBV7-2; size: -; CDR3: CASSLLGIRNSPLHF; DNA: TGTGCCAGCAGCCTCCTCGGGATCCGTAATTCACCCCTCCACTTT
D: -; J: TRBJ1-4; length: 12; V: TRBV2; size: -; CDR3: CASSVREVKLFF; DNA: TGTGCCAGCAGTGTCCGGGAGGTAAAACTGTTTTTT
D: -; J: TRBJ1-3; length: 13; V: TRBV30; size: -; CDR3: CAWSSVTGNTIYF; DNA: TGTGCCTGGAGTTCGGTGACTGGAAACACCATATATTTT
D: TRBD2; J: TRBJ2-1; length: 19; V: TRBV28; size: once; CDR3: CASSWTSGRFGRSYNEQFF; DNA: TGTGCCAGCAGTTGGACTAGCGGGAGATTTGGGAGGTCCTACAATGAGCAGTTCTTC
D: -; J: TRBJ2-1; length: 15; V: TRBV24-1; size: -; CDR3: CATSDGQGSYNEQFF; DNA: TGTGCCACCAGTGACGGTCAGGGATCCTACAATGAGCAGTTCTTC
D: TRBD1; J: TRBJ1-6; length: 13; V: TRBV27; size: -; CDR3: CASSPRQGTALHF; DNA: TGTGCCAGCAGTCCCCGACAGGGAACGGCCCTCCACTTT
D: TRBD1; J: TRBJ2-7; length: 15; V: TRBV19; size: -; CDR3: CASSRTGTGHYEQYF; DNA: TGTGCCAGTAGCAGGACCGGGACAGGGCACTACGAGCAGTACTTC
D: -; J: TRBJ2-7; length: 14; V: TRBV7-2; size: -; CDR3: CASSSTTGYYEQYF; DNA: TGTGCCAGCAGCTCCACGACAGGCTACTACGAGCAGTACTTC
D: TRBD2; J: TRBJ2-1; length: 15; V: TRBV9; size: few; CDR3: CASSGLAVIGNEQFF; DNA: TGTGCCAGCAGCGGACTAGCCGTAATAGGGAATGAGCAGTTCTTC
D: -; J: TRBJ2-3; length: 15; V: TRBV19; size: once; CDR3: CASRSRTARTDTQYF; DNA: TGTGCCAGTAGATCGAGGACAGCTCGCACAGATACGCAGTATTTT
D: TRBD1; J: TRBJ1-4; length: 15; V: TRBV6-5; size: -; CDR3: CASGTGTGPNEKLFF; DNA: TGTGCCAGCGGAACCGGGACAGGTCCTAATGAAAAACTGTTTTTT
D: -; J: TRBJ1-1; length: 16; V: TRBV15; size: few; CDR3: CATSRGSGGGNTEAFF; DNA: TGTGCCACCAGCAGAGGGTCGGGAGGGGGGAACACTGAAGCTTTCTTT
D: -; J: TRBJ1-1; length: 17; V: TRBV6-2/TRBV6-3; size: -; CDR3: CASSYEIGIQGGTEAFF; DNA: TGTGCCAGCAGTTACGAAATAGGCATCCAAGGAGGCACTGAAGCTTTCTTT
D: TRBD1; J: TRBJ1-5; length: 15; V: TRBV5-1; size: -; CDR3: CASSGMDRASQPQHF; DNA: TGCGCCAGCAGCGGAATGGACAGGGCGAGTCAGCCCCAGCATTTT
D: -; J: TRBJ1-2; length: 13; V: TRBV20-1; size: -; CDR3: CSASMGPNYGYTF; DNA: TGCAGTGCTAGTATGGGCCCTAACTATGGCTACACCTTC
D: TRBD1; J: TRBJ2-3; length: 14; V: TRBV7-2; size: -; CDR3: CASSQQGATDTQYF; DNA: TGTGCCAGCAGCCAACAGGGGGCCACAGATACGCAGTATTTT
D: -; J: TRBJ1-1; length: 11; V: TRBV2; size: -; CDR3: CASRVAAEAFF; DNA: TGTGCCAGCAGGGTGGCGGCTGAAGCTTTCTTT
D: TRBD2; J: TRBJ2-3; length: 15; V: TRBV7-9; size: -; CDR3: CASSLTSGSTDTQYF; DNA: TGTGCCAGCAGCCTGACTAGCGGGAGCACAGATACGCAGTATTTT
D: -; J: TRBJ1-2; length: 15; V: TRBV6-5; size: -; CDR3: CASSYNTRGIGGYTF; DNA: TGTGCCAGCAGTTACAATACAAGGGGCATTGGCGGCTACACCTTC
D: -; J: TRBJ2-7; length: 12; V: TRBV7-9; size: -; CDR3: CASSLIAYEQYF; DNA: TGTGCCAGCAGCTTAATAGCCTACGAGCAGTACTTC
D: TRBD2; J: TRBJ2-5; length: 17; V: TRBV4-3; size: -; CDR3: CASSQGLLAGASETQYF; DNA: TGCGCCAGCAGCCAAGGCCTGCTAGCGGGAGCATCCGAGACCCAGTACTTC
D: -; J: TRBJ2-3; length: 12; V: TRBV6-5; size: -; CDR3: CASSIRGATQYF; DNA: TGTGCCAGCAGTATCCGGGGGGCTACGCAGTATTTT
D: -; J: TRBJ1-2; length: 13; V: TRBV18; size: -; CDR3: CASSPMENYGYTF; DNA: TGTGCCAGCTCACCCATGGAGAACTATGGCTACACCTTC
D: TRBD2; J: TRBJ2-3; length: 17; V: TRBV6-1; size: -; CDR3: CASSEAIGGVVTDTQYF; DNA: TGTGCCAGCAGTGAAGCTATTGGGGGGGTCGTGACAGATACGCAATATTTT
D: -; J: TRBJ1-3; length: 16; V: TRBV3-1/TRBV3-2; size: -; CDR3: CASSQAARLVGNTIYF; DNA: TGTGCCAGCAGCCAAGCGGCGCGGTTAGTGGGAAACACCATATATTTT
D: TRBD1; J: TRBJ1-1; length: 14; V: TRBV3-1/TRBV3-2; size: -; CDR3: CASKSTGMNTEAFF; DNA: TGTGCCAGCAAGTCGACAGGGATGAACACTGAAGCTTTCTTT
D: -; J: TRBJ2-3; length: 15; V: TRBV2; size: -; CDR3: CASSVTGVVSDTQYF; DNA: TGTGCCAGCAGTGTCACGGGAGTGGTCTCAGATACGCAGTATTTT
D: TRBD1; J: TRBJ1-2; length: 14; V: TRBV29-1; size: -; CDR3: CSVGSQGSHQGYTF; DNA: TGCAGCGTAGGTTCACAGGGGTCCCATCAGGGCTACACCTTC
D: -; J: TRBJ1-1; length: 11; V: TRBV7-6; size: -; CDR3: CASSSLTEAFF; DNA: TGTGCCAGCAGCTCACTCACTGAAGCTTTCTTT
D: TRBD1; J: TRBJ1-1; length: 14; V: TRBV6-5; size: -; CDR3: CASSSTGGIAEAFF; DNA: TGTGCCAGCAGTTCGACAGGGGGCATCGCTGAAGCTTTCTTT
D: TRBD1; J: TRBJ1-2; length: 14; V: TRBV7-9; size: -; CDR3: CASSFLQGDYGYTF; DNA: TGTGCCAGCAGCTTTCTACAGGGGGACTATGGCTACACCTTC